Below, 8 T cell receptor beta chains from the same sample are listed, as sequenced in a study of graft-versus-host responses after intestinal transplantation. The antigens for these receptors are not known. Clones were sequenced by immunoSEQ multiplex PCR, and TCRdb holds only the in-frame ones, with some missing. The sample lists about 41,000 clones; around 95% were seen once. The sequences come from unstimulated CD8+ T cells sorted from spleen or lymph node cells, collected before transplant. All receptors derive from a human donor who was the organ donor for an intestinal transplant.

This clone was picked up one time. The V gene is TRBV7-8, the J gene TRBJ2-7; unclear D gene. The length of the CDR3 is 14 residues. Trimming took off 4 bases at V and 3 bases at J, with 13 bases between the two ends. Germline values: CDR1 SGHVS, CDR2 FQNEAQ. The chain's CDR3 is CASSSQLARYEQYF. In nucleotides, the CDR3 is TGTGCCAGCAGCTCGCAATTGGCCCGCTACGAGCAGTACTTC.

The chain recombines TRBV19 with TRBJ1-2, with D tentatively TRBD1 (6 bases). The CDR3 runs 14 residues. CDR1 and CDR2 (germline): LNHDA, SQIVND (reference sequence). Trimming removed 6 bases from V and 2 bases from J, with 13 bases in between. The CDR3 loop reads CASRRGGYNYGYTF. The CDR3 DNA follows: TGTGCCAGTAGGAGGGGGGGTTACAACTATGGCTACACCTTC.

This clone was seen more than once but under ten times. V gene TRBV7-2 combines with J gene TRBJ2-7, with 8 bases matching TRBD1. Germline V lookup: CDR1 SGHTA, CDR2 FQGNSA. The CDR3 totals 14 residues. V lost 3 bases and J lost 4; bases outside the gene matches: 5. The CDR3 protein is CASSLSRGQYEQYF. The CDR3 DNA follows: TGTGCCAGCAGCTTGAGCAGGGGGCAGTACGAGCAGTACTTC.

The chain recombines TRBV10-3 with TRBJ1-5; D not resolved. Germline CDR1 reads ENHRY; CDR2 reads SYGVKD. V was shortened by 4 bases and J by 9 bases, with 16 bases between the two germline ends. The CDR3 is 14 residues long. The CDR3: CAISAIPAWGPQHF. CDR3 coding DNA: TGTGCCATCAGTGCCATCCCGGCTTGGGGGCCCCAGCATTTT.

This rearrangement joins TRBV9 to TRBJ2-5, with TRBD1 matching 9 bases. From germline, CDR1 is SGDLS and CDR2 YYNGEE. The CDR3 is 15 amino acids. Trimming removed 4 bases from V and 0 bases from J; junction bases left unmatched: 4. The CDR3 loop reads CASSPWTGDQETQYF. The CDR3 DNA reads TGTGCCAGCAGCCCCTGGACAGGGGACCAAGAGACCCAGTACTTC.

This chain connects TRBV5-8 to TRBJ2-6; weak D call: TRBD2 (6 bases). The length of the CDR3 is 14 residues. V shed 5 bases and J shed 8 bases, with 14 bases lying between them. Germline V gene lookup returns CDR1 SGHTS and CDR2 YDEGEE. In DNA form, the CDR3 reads TGTGCCAGCAGGTACCGGGACTCAACCAACGTCCTGACTTTC. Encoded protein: CASRYRDSTNVLTF. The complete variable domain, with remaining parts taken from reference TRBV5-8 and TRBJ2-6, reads EAGVTQSPTHLIKTRGQQATLRCSPISGHTSVYWYQQALGLGLQFLLWYDEGEERNRGNFPPRFSGRQFPNYSSELNVNALELEDSALYLCASRYRDSTNVLTFGAGSRLTVL.

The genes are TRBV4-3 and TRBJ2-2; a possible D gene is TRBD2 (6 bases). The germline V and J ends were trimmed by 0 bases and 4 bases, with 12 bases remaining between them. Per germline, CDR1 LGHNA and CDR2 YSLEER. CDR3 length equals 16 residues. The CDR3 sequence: CASSQDFGGTTGELFF. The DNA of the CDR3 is TGCGCCAGCAGCCAAGATTTCGGGGGAACCACCGGGGAGCTGTTTTTT.

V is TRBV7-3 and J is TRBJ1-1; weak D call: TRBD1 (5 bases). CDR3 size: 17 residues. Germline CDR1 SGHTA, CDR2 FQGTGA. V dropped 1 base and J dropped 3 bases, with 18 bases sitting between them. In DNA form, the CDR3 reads TGTGCCAGCAGCTTAATTGGTGGGGCCCAAGGGGACACTGAAGCTTTCTTT. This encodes CASSLIGGAQGDTEAFF.